This T cell receptor beta chain was retrieved from a study of blood T cell repertoires in COVID-19. On the study more broadly: COVID-19 samples, acute and convalescent, were from the United States, Italy and Spain. Sources were T cells, B-cell-depleted T cells, or PBMCs; the material itself was cDNA or gDNA.

From germline, CDR1 is SGHRS and CDR2 YFSETQ. V dropped 4 bases and J dropped 4; count of bases not matched to a gene: 8. This CDR3 has 15 residues. Authors' methods: Reference gene primers were amplified, and this amplification served to estimate nucleated cell counts. Generated by immunoSEQ multiplex PCR, the TCRdb table keeps only in-frame clones and is missing some. The V and J calls and clone size are taken from that table; D and trimming were inferred from the DNA. In the table there are 98,000 or so clones, about 90% of which are singletons. The sequencing input was peripheral blood. This chain joins TRBV5-1 and TRBJ2-7, with TRBD1 identical over 10 bases. This TCR came from a man aged 45-65 years with acute or convalescent COVID-19. The CDR3, as DNA: TGCGCCAGCAGCCCGGGACAGGGGATCTTTTACGAGCAGTACTTC. Translated: CASSPGQGIFYEQYF. Full variable domain (remainder filled in from reference TRBV5-1 and TRBJ2-7): KAGVTQTPRYLIKTRGQQVTLSCSPISGHRSVSWYQQTPGQGLQFLFEYFSETQRNKGNFPGRFSGRQFSNSRSEMNVSTLELGDSALYLCASSPGQGIFYEQYFGPGTRLTVT.